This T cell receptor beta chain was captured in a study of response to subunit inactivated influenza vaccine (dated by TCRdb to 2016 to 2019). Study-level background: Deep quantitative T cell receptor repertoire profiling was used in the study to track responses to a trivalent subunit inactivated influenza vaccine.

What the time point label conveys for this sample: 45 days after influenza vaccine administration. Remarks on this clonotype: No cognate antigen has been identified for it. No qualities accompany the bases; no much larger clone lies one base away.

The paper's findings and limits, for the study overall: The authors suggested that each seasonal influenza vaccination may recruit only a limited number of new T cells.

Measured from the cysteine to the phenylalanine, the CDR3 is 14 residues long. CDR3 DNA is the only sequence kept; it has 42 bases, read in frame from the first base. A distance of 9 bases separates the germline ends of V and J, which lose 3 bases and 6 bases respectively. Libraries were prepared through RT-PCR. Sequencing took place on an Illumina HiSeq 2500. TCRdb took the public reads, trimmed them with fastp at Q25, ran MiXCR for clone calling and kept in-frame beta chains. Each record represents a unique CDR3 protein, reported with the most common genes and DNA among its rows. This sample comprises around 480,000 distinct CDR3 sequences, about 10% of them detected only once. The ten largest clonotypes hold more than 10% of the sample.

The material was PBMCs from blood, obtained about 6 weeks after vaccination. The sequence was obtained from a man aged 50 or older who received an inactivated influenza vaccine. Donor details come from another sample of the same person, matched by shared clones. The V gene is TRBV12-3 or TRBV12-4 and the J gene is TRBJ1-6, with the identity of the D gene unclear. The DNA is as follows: TGTGCCAGCAGTTTCCAACAGAGTAATTCACCCCTCCACTTT. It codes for CASSFQQSNSPLHF.